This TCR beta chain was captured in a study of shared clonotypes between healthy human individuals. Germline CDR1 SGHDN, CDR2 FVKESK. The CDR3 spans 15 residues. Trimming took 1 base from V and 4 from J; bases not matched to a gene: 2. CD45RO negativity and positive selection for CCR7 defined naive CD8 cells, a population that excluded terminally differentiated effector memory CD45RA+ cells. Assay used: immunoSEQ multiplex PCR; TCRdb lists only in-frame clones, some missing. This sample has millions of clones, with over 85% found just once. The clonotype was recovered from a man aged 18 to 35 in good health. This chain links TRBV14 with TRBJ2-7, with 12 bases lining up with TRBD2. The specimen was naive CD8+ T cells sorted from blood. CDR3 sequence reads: CASSQGTSGMYEQYF. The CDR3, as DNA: TGTGCCAGCAGCCAAGGGACTAGCGGGATGTACGAGCAGTACTTC.